This T cell receptor (beta chain) emerged from a study of blood T cell repertoires in COVID-19 (TCRdb year 2020). About the investigation overall: Samples covering the acute and convalescent phases of COVID-19 were provided by collaborators in the United States, Italy and Spain. The samples were drawn from the first 160 participants of the ongoing ImmuneRACE study and from more than 1,000 subjects provided by 6 global collaborators. A de-identified subject ID, COVID-19 status, age in years and sex were almost always included in the sample metadata. HLA class I and class II types, where available, came from metadata supplied by the sample provider rather than from assay-based typing. Subjects who had been exposed to COVID-19, were actively infected with it, or had recovered from it provided the deeply sampled blood TCRbeta repertoires that made up the dataset. The repertoires were released in a freely available public database intended as a resource for research on the immune response to SARS-CoV-2. The material from the prospective study consisted of cDNA or gDNA derived from T cells, B-cell-depleted T cells, or PBMCs.

Whole blood was collected in K2EDTA tubes by collaborating institutions according to the institutions' own protocols. For TCRbeta analysis, collaborators shipped samples as frozen whole blood, isolated PBMCs, or DNA extracted from either of those sample types. What the authors observed across the whole study: Clinical and demographic metadata were provided uncurated, with the amount varying by source and participant.

Between the V and J ends, shortened by 5 bases and 7 bases respectively, the junction contains 17 bases. The CDR3, cysteine through phenylalanine, is 15 amino acids long. The read is trimmed to its CDR3 DNA, 45 bases read in frame from base 1. The CDR1 and CDR2 encoded by the germline V gene are MNHEY and SVGAGI. On this clone itself: Its antigen is still unknown. There are no base qualities to consult, and no much larger clone falls within one base.

TCRbeta CDR3 regions were amplified from genomic DNA using the immunoSEQ Assay, a bias-controlled multiplex PCR. For the original study's pipeline: Within the assay, amplification of reference gene primers was used to estimate how many nucleated cells each sample contained. To quantify the absolute abundance of each unique TCRbeta CDR3 rearrangement, sequence reads were collapsed and filtered. For each sample, productive Simpson clonality was calculated as the square root of Simpson's diversity index over productive rearrangements. Sourced from immuneACCESS, this table was stored by TCRdb with only in-frame sequences that have V and J called. A share of the clones is absent; for the studies checked, an unresolved V gene accounts for under half, and the remainder has no known explanation. The V and J calls and clone size come from that table; D and trimming were worked out from the DNA. Counted in this sample were under 100,000 clones; 89% of them appeared once. 3% to 4% of the sample is in the top ten clones.

This receptor was obtained from a woman aged 70-85 years with acute or convalescent COVID-19. The rearrangement joined TRBV6-5 to TRBJ1-4; the best D guess is TRBD1, with 6 bases matching. The sequencing input was peripheral blood. CDR3 sequence: CASSKPGTPPEKLFF. The DNA is as follows: TGTGCCAGCAGTAAGCCCGGGACACCCCCTGAAAAACTGTTTTTT.